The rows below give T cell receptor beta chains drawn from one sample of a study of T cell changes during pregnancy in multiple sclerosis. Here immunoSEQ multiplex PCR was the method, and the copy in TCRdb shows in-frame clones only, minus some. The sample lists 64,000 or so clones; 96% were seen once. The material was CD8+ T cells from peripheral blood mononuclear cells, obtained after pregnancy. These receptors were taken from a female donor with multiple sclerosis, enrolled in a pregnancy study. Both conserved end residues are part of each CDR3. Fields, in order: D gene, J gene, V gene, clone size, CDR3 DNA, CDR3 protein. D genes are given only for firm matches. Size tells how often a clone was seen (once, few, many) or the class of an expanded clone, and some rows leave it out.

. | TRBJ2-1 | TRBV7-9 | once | TGTGCCAGCAGCACAACAGGGATTTCGGGCAATGAGCAGTTCTTC | CASSTTGISGNEQFF
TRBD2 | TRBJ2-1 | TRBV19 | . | TGTGCCAGCCAGACTAGCGGGACTTCAAAGCAGTTCTTC | CASQTSGTSKQFF
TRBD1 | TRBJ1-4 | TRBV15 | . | TGTGCCACCAGCAGAGATTTGACAGGGGATGAAAAACTGTTTTTT | CATSRDLTGDEKLFF
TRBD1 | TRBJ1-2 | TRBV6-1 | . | TGTGCCAGCAGTGATATGACAGGGAACTATGGCTACACCTTC | CASSDMTGNYGYTF
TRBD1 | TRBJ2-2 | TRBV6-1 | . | TGTGCCAGCAGTGAATATTCAGTGTTGACGGTTGGGACAGGGAGATCCGGGGAGCTGTTTTTT | CASSEYSVLTVGTGRSGELFF
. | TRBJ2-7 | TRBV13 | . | TGTGCCAGCAGCGATACCTCGGAGAGCTCCTACGAGCAGTACTTC | CASSDTSESSYEQYF
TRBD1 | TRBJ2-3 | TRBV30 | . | TGTGCCTTGGACAGGGCAGTCACAGATACGCAGTATTTT | CALDRAVTDTQYF
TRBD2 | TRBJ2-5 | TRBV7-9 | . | TGTGCCAGCAGCCCCCCGGGAGCGGGAGGAAATTACCAAGAGACCCAGTACTTC | CASSPPGAGGNYQETQYF
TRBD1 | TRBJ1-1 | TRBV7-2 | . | TGTGCCAGCAGCCGGGACAGGGGAACATACACTGAAGCTTTCTTT | CASSRDRGTYTEAFF
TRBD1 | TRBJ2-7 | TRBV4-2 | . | TGTGCCAGCAGCCAAGATAGGGACAGGGGGTACGAGCAGTACTTC | CASSQDRDRGYEQYF
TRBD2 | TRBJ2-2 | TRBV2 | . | TGTGCCAGCAGTGGGACTAGTCTCAACGGCGGGGAGCTGTTTTTT | CASSGTSLNGGELFF
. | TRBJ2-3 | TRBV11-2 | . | TGTGCCAGCAGCTATAGAGGGAGAAGCACAGATACGCAGTATTTT | CASSYRGRSTDTQYF
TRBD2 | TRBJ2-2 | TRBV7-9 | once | TGTGCCAGCAGCTTAATGGCTAGCGGTAACACCGGGGAGCTGTTTTTT | CASSLMASGNTGELFF
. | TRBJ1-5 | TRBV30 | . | TGTGCCTGCGCCCAGGGTCCGAATCAGCCCCAGCATTTT | CACAQGPNQPQHF
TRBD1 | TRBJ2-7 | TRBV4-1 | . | TGCGCCAGCAGCCAAGGGACAGGGGCTTCCTACGAGCAGTACTTC | CASSQGTGASYEQYF
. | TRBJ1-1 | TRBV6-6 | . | TGTGCCAGCAGTCCACTCAACAGGGAATCCGGAGCTTTCTTT | CASSPLNRESGAFF
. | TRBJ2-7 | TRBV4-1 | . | TGCGCCAGCAGCCAGGGGCTAGCCTACGAGCAGTACTTC | CASSQGLAYEQYF
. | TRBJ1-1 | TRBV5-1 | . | TGCGCCAGCAGCTCCAGGGGAGATCGAGGGAACACTGAAGCTTTCTTT | CASSSRGDRGNTEAFF
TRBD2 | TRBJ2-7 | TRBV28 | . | TGTGCCAGCAGTTGGGGGACTAGCGGCTACGAGCAGTACTTC | CASSWGTSGYEQYF
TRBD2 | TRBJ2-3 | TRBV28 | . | TGTGCCAGCAGACCCGGGACTAGCGCTACAGATACGCAGTATTTT | CASRPGTSATDTQYF
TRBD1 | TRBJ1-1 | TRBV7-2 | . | TGTGCCAGCAGCTTAGGGTGGGCGGACAGGGCTACTGAAGCTTTCTTT | CASSLGWADRATEAFF
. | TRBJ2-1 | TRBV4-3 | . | TGCGCCAGCAGCCAAGCGGGGGAATTCAATGAGCAGTTCTTC | CASSQAGEFNEQFF